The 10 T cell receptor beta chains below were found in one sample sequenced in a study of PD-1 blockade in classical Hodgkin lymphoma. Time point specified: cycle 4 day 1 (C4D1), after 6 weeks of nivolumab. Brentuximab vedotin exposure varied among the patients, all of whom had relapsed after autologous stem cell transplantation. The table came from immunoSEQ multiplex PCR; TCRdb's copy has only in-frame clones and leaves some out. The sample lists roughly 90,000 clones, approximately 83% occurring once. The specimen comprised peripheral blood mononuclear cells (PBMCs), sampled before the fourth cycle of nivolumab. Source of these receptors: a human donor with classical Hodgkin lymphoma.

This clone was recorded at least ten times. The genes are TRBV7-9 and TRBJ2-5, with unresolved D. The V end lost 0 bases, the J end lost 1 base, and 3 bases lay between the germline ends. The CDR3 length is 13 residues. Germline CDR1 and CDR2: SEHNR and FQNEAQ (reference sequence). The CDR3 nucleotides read TGTGCCAGCAGCTTAGCGCTCCAAGAGACCCAGTACTTC. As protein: CASSLALQETQYF.

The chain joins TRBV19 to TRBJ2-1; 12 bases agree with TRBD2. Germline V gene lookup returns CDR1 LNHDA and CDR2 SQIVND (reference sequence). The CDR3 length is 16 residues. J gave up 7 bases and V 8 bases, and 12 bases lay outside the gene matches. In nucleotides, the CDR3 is TGTGCCAGTCGGCTGAGACTAGCGGGAGTGAGGAATGAGCAGTTCTTC. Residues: CASRLRLAGVRNEQFF.

CDR3 DNA: TGTGCCAGCAGCCCTCGAGGTAGCGGGAGCCAGTGGGTAGGCGAGCAGTACTTC. Translated: CASSPRGSGSQWVGEQYF. The genes are TRBV7-3 and TRBJ2-7; 9 positions match TRBD2. The ends lost 5 bases at V and 6 bases at J; junction bases unmatched: 20. The CDR3 totals 18 residues. Germline V CDR1 and CDR2: SGHTA, FQGTGA.

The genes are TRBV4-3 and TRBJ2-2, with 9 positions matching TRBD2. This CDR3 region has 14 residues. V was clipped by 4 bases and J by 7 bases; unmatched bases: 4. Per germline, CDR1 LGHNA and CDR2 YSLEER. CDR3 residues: CASSRGRVVGELFF. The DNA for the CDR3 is TGCGCCAGCAGCCGCGGGAGGGTGGTCGGGGAGCTGTTTTTT.

In nucleotides, the CDR3 is TGTGCCTGGAGTGTACCGAGCGGGAGTAGGGAGACCCAGTACTTC. Protein: CAWSVPSGSRETQYF. This rearrangement joins TRBV30 to TRBJ2-5; 8 bases map to TRBD2. CDR1 is GTSNPN, CDR2 SVGIG, per germline (reference sequence). CDR3 length equals 15 residues. V was pared by 0 bases and J by 5 bases, with 8 bases of the junction left unmatched.

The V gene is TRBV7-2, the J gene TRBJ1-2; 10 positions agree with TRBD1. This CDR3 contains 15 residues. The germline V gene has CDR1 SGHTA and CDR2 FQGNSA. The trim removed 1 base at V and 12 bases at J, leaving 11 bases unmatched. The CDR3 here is CASSLGRQGAGFDTF. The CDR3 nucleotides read TGTGCCAGCAGCTTAGGACGACAGGGGGCGGGCTTCGACACCTTC.

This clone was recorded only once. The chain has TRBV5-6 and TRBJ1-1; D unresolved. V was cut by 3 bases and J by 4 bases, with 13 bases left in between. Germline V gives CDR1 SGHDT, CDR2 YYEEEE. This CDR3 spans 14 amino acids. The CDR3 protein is CASSYPGRVTEAFF. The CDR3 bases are TGTGCCAGCAGCTATCCGGGTAGGGTCACTGAAGCTTTCTTT.

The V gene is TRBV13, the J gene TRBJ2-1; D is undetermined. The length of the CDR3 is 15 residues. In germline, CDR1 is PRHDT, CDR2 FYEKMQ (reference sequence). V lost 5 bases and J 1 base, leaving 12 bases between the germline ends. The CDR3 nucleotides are TGTGCCAGCAGCCTCCGTGGCGGTTCCTACAATGAGCAGTTCTTC. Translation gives CASSLRGGSYNEQFF.

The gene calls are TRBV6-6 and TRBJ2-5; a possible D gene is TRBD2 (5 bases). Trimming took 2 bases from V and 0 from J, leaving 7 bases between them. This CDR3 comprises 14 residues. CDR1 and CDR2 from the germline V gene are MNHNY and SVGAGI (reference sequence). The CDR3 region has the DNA TGTGCCAGCAGTTACCGGACTGACCAAGAGACCCAGTACTTC. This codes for CASSYRTDQETQYF.

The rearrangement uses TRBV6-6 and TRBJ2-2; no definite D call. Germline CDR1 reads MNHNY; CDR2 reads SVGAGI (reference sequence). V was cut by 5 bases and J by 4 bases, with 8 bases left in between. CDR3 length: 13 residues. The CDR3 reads CASSLTTTGELFF. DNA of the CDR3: TGTGCCAGCAGTCTTACTACCACCGGGGAGCTGTTTTTT.